This T cell receptor (beta chain) emerged from a study of CD8 T cells in ankylosing spondylitis. The germline CDR1 and CDR2 sequences are SGHVS and FNYEAQ. This CDR3 is 17 amino acids long. V dropped 0 bases and J dropped 5 bases, with 19 bases sitting between them. About this clonotype itself: Its antigen remains unknown.

Study-wide findings and caveats: Disease-linked clones bore a CD8+ phenotype, appearing relatively rarely in peripheral blood. Made up of eight highly homologous variants, a TCR beta motif appeared characteristic of ankylosing spondylitis blood.

TCRdb analysed the 5' RACE reads with MiXCR anew, one entry per CDR3 protein. The sample records over 700,000 distinct CDR3 sequences, 19% being singletons. The source of this sequence is a male donor with ankylosing spondylitis. The sequenced sample was blood, either unsorted or a sorted T cell fraction (not recorded which). The chain links TRBV7-6 to TRBJ1-1; a weak D match, TRBD1 (6 bases). The CDR3 region is CASSLAPNRVEDTEAFF. CDR3 DNA: TGTGCCAGCAGCTTAGCCCCGAACAGGGTAGAGGATACTGAAGCTTTCTTT.